The next 17 T cell receptor beta chains were all read from a single sample in a study of T cells in Graves' hyperthyroidism and ophthalmopathy. TCR beta CDR3 sequences were amplified from RNA transcripts. Carried out on the TCR CDR3, a first-round RT-PCR used the HTBI primer set. MiXCR, applied by TCRdb to the multiplex PCR reads, yields one record per CDR3 protein. The table records roughly 510,000 distinct CDR3 sequences, less than 25% of them present only once. Material for sequencing was blood. These receptors all stem from a man aged 18 to 30 with Graves' hyperthyroidism.

The rearrangement joins TRBV28 to TRBJ2-5; D ambiguous. CDR1 is MDHEN and CDR2 is SYDVKM in the germline V gene. The CDR3 length is 14 residues. V was cut by 5 bases and J by 6 bases, with 16 bases left in between. The CDR3, as DNA: TGTGCCAGCAGTCCTGACATTGCCGTAAAGACCCAGTACTTC. Translated, it gives CASSPDIAVKTQYF.

This clonotype was recorded at least ten times. This chain joins TRBV27 and TRBJ1-1, with D hard to call. In germline, CDR1 is MNHEY, CDR2 SMNVEV (reference sequence). Trimming took off 3 bases at V and 5 bases at J, with 13 bases between the two ends. This CDR3 contains 14 residues. The CDR3 DNA reads as TGTGCCAGCAGTTTTACCGGAGGAGCTACTGAAGCTTTCTTT. Translation gives CASSFTGGATEAFF.

This clonotype has ten or more counts. CDR3 region: CASSALRLSETQYF. For the CDR3, the DNA is TGTGCCAGCAGTGCCCTGCGACTGTCGGAGACCCAGTACTTC. The chain employs TRBV6-4 and TRBJ2-5; D gene uncertain. The CDR3 has 14 amino acids. Trimming removed 4 bases at V and 5 bases at J, with 14 bases between. Germline CDR1 and CDR2: MRHNA and SNTAGT.

This clonotype appeared a few times. This chain links TRBV30 with TRBJ2-3, with D perhaps matching TRBD1 (6 bases). Trimming shortened V by 1 base and J by 3 bases, and 8 bases separated the two germline ends. CDR3 length: 13 residues. Germline V CDR1 and CDR2: GTSNPN, SVGIG (reference sequence). The CDR3 reads CAWSAGVTDTQYF. The CDR3 region has the DNA TGTGCCTGGAGTGCAGGGGTAACAGATACGCAGTATTTT.

This clonotype was counted many times. This chain joins TRBV4-1 and TRBJ1-2, with 12 bases fitting TRBD1. The CDR3 is 15 residues long. Germline CDR1 reads MGHRA; CDR2 reads YSYEKL. The ends lost 4 bases at V and 4 bases at J; junction bases unmatched: 4. This CDR3 reads CASSRDRGLLYGYTF. The CDR3 region has the DNA TGCGCCAGCAGCCGGGACAGGGGGCTCCTCTATGGCTACACCTTC.

This clonotype has ten or more counts. This sequence joins TRBV6-2 or TRBV6-3 and TRBJ1-1; 9 nucleotides agree with TRBD1. Germline loops: CDR1 MNHEY, CDR2 SVGEGT. This CDR3 has 16 residues. V gave up 0 bases and J gave up 3 bases; unmatched junction bases: 5. The CDR3 bases are TGTGCCAGCAGTTACTCCGGGACAGGGAAGGACACTGAAGCTTTCTTT. Its translation is CASSYSGTGKDTEAFF.

This clonotype appeared a few times. The gene calls are TRBV9 and TRBJ1-1; a weak D match, TRBD1 (6 bases). From germline, CDR1 is SGDLS and CDR2 YYNGEE. V gave up 4 bases and J gave up 5 bases, with 18 bases separating them. The CDR3 runs to 15 residues. The CDR3 DNA is TGTGCCAGCAGCCGCACAGGGTCGCGAGGAACTGAAGCTTTCTTT. The encoded protein is CASSRTGSRGTEAFF. Filled out from reference TRBV9 and TRBJ1-1, the complete variable domain reads DSGVTQTPKHLITATGQRVTLRCSPRSGDLSVYWYQQSLDQGLQFLIQYYNGEERAKGNILERFSAQQFPDLHSELNLSSLELGDSALYFCASSRTGSRGTEAFFGQGTRLTVV.

Comments on this clonotype: A much larger clone lies one base from this, so it may be a read error. In this CDR3 the conserved last residue, phenylalanine or tryptophan, is missing, so a read error is likely. J is TRBJ2-2 and V is TRBV6-1, with 7 bases aligning to TRBD2. Trimming took 6 bases from V and 8 from J; bases not matched to a gene: 9. From germline, CDR1 is MNHNS and CDR2 SASEGT. The CDR3 runs 14 residues. CDR3: CASSLVGGMGELFL. CDR3 nucleotide sequence: TGTGCCAGCAGCCTGGTGGGGGGGATGGGGGAGCTGTTTTTG.

This clonotype was seen at least ten times. The chain links TRBV28 to TRBJ1-5, with D tentatively TRBD1 (6 bases). Germline values: CDR1 MDHEN, CDR2 SYDVKM. The CDR3 consists of 16 residues. Trimming left V 5 bases short and J 6 bases short, with 20 bases between. CDR3 in DNA: TGTGCCAGCAGTCCCTCGCGGAGGGGGGAGAGTCAGCCCCAGCATTTT. Translating it yields CASSPSRRGESQPQHF.

This clonotype was seen repeatedly, ten times or more. The chain is built from TRBV28 and TRBJ1-2; tentative D call: TRBD1 (5 bases). Trimming removed 6 bases from V and 5 bases from J, with 13 bases in between. The CDR3 totals 13 residues. The germline gives CDR1 MDHEN, CDR2 SYDVKM. This chain's CDR3 is CASSSRDGYGYTF. DNA for the CDR3: TGTGCCAGCAGCTCCCGGGACGGGTATGGCTACACCTTC.

As concerns this clonotype: A much larger clonotype is one base distant, so this may be a read error. DNA for the CDR3: TGCAGTGCTACCTCCGGGATCGGCACTGAAGCTTCCTTT. This translates into CSATSGIGTEASF. This chain links TRBV20-1 with TRBJ1-1; D not certain. This CDR3 region has 13 residues. Germline V gene sequence: CDR1 DFQATT, CDR2 SNEGSKA (reference sequence).

This clonotype was counted many times. The chain is built from TRBV11-2 and TRBJ2-7; D remains unclear. The germline V gene encodes CDR1 SGHAT and CDR2 FQNNGV. The CDR3 is 13 residues long. The V end lost 2 bases, the J end lost 6 bases, and 11 bases lay between the germline ends. CDR3 sequence reads: CASSLLVQTEQYF. In DNA, the CDR3 is TGTGCCAGCAGCTTACTTGTTCAGACCGAGCAGTACTTC.

This clonotype was seen ten or more times. This sequence joins TRBV6-5 and TRBJ1-1; the D is unclear. Germline V CDR1 and CDR2: MNHEY, SVGAGI. The CDR3 runs 14 residues. Trimming shortened V by 4 bases and J by 6 bases, and 15 bases separated the two germline ends. This chain's CDR3 is CASSLDVNLPEAFF. CDR3 in DNA: TGTGCCAGCAGTTTGGACGTTAATTTACCTGAAGCTTTCTTT.

In its sample, this clonotype was seen a few times. This may be a read error, as it is one base from a much larger clone. V and J are TRBV30 and TRBJ1-1, with D unresolved. Germline CDR1 and CDR2: GTSNPN and SVGIG (reference sequence). The CDR3 runs to 12 residues. Written as DNA, the CDR3 is TGTGCCCGGAGTGCAAAAGGCACTGAAGCTTTCTTT. Translation: CARSAKGTEAFF.

The rearrangement links TRBV2 to TRBJ2-6; D is unresolved. There are 15 residues in the CDR3. Germline V gene sequence: CDR1 SNHLY, CDR2 FYNNEI. V was pared by 4 bases and J by 4 bases, with 11 bases between. The CDR3 sequence: CASSAAGAGANVLTF. CDR3 DNA: TGTGCCAGCAGTGCTGCAGGCGCGGGGGCCAACGTCCTGACTTTC.

The table lists this clonotype with many counts. V usage is TRBV30 and J usage is TRBJ1-2; 7 bases map to TRBD1. V trimming: 2 bases; J trimming: 6 bases; junction bases outside the gene matches: 9. This CDR3 contains 14 residues. Germline V gene lookup returns CDR1 GTSNPN and CDR2 SVGIG (reference sequence). CDR3: CAWSTRFRGDGYTF. The CDR3 coding sequence is TGTGCCTGGAGTACACGGTTCAGGGGGGATGGCTACACCTTC.

This clonotype has only a few counts. V usage is TRBV28 and J usage is TRBJ1-2, with D unclear. The CDR3 has 15 amino acids. The germline V gene has CDR1 MDHEN and CDR2 SYDVKM. Trimming shortened V by 5 bases and J by 4 bases, and 17 bases separated the two germline ends. The DNA of the CDR3 is TGTGCCAGCAGTCCGCCGGGAGCGTTCGGCTATGGCTACACCTTC. This translates into CASSPPGAFGYGYTF.